These 25 T cell receptor beta chains came from one sample sequenced in a study of memory CD4+ T cells and cytomegalovirus serostatus. The sort gate was single viable CD3+CD4+CD8-CD45RO+ cells for memory CD4+ T cells. Libraries were prepared by immunoSEQ multiplex PCR; TCRdb keeps only in-frame clonotypes and omits some of them. The sample comprises about 47,000 clones, approximately 81% of which are singletons, and less than 1.5% rests with the top ten. Sequenced: memory CD4+ T cells from blood. Receptors originate from an adult in good health and CMV-seropositive.

CDR3 sequence: CASSRSGTSGGVDTDTQYF. CDR3 DNA sequence: TGTGCCAGTAGCCGTTCCGGGACTAGCGGGGGGGTCGACACAGATACGCAGTATTTT. This chain joins TRBV19 and TRBJ2-3, with 16 nucleotides matching TRBD2. The J segment lost 2 bases and the V segment lost 6 bases, leaving 11 bases of the junction unmatched. Per germline, CDR1 LNHDA and CDR2 SQIVND (reference sequence). CDR3 length equals 19 residues.

As DNA, the CDR3 is TGCGCCAGCAGCCAAGATGTCCTAGCGGGGGGGAGCACAGATACGCAGTATTTT. This sequence encodes CASSQDVLAGGSTDTQYF. The chain combines TRBV4-3 with TRBJ2-3, with 12 positions matching TRBD2. The V and J ends lost 0 bases and 0 bases, in that order; junction bases with no gene match: 4. The CDR3 sequence is 18 residues long. Germline CDR1 reads LGHNA; CDR2 reads YSLEER.

This chain links TRBV5-4 with TRBJ2-5; 7 bases are a match to TRBD1. Losses at the gene ends were 4 bases for V and 1 base for J; bases not matched to a gene: 7. Per the germline V gene, CDR1 is SGHNT and CDR2 is YYREEE (reference sequence). CDR3 size: 15 residues. CDR3 sequence: CASSPPGTVQETQYF. The CDR3 coding sequence is TGTGCCAGCAGCCCCCCCGGGACAGTCCAAGAGACCCAGTACTTC.

This clone was seen more than once but under ten times. The V gene is TRBV2, the J gene TRBJ2-4; 7 bases agree with TRBD2. Trimming took 7 bases from V and 2 from J; bases not matched to a gene: 11. CDR1 is SNHLY, CDR2 FYNNEI, per germline. The CDR3 extends over 16 amino acids. CDR3 sequence: CASTLGQRGPKNIQYF. The CDR3 DNA reads TGTGCCAGCACCCTCGGGCAGCGGGGTCCCAAAAACATTCAGTACTTC.

This clone is classed as medium-sized. The chain has TRBV7-2 and TRBJ1-1; D is perhaps TRBD1 (6 bases). From germline, CDR1 is SGHTA and CDR2 FQGNSA. With 5 bases removed from V and 9 bases from J, the gap between germline ends came to 16 bases. The CDR3 loop spans 13 amino acids. CDR3 in DNA: TGTGCCAGCAGCCAGGGGTGGGTCCGAAAAGCTTTCTTT. It codes for CASSQGWVRKAFF.

In this sample, this clone is medium-sized. The chain combines TRBV4-2 with TRBJ2-3, with D unresolved. The CDR3 extends over 15 amino acids. The germline gives CDR1 LGHNA, CDR2 YNFKEQ. The V gene lost 1 base and the J gene lost 2 bases, with 10 bases spanning the gap. The CDR3 loop reads CASSQVGRNTDTQYF. In nucleotides, the CDR3 is TGTGCCAGCAGCCAAGTCGGACGCAACACAGATACGCAGTATTTT.

The rearrangement uses TRBV6-1 and TRBJ1-4; D may be TRBD1 (5 bases). The germline V and J ends were trimmed by 8 bases and 7 bases, with 20 bases remaining between them. This CDR3 region has 15 residues. Germline V gene lookup returns CDR1 MNHNS and CDR2 SASEGT. Written as DNA, the CDR3 is TGTGCCAGCCAGAACGCGGTAGGGGACGGTGAAAAACTGTTTTTT. It encodes CASQNAVGDGEKLFF.

CDR3 DNA sequence: TGCGCCAGCAGCCGGGGGAGGCAGGAGACCCAGTACTTC. It encodes CASSRGRQETQYF. The rearrangement links TRBV5-1 to TRBJ2-5; a possible D gene is TRBD2 (6 bases). The germline V gene encodes CDR1 SGHRS and CDR2 YFSETQ. CDR3 length: 13 residues. V shed 4 bases and J shed 5 bases, with 12 bases lying between them.

This chain joins TRBV7-2 and TRBJ2-5, with 11 nucleotides matching TRBD1. The germline gives CDR1 SGHTA, CDR2 FQGNSA. The length of the CDR3 is 16 residues. With V trimmed by 2 bases and J by 5 bases, 7 bases remained unmatched. CDR3 DNA: TGTGCCAGCAGCTTACCACGGACAGGGGGCGCGGAGACCCAGTACTTC. This translates into CASSLPRTGGAETQYF.

This rearrangement joins TRBV10-3 to TRBJ2-5; tentatively, D is TRBD2 (6 bases). V was shortened by 2 bases and J by 5 bases, with 12 bases between the two germline ends. From germline, CDR1 is ENHRY and CDR2 SYGVKD. The CDR3 is 14 residues long. The CDR3, as DNA: TGTGCCATCAGTGAGAGACGGGGGACGGAGACCCAGTACTTC. It translates to CAISERRGTETQYF.

This rearrangement joins TRBV10-3 to TRBJ2-7; 10 nucleotides align to TRBD1. This CDR3 spans 15 amino acids. The ends lost 0 bases at V and 5 bases at J; junction bases unmatched: 4. CDR1 and CDR2 (germline): ENHRY, SYGVKD. The chain's CDR3 is CAISESRTGGDEQYF. The CDR3 DNA reads TGTGCCATCAGTGAGTCTCGGACAGGGGGGGACGAGCAGTACTTC.

V and J are TRBV7-8 and TRBJ2-6; D gene unclear. In germline, CDR1 is SGHVS, CDR2 FQNEAQ. V shed 5 bases and J shed 0 bases, with 5 bases lying between them. The CDR3 has 14 residues. The chain's CDR3 is CASSLPSGANVLTF. CDR3 coding DNA: TGTGCCAGCAGCCTGCCCTCTGGGGCCAACGTCCTGACTTTC.

This clone has only a few counts. The rearrangement links TRBV11-2 to TRBJ1-6; possibly TRBD1 for D (5 bases). In germline, CDR1 is SGHAT, CDR2 FQNNGV. This CDR3 region has 16 residues. V lost 2 bases to trimming and J lost 8 bases, with 16 bases between them. The CDR3 region has the DNA TGTGCCAGCAGCTTACCGTTGGGGCTTGGGGATTCACCCCTCCACTTT. Protein product: CASSLPLGLGDSPLHF.

The J gene is TRBJ1-2, the V gene TRBV6-1; 9 nucleotides line up with TRBD1. Looked up from germline, CDR1 is MNHNS and CDR2 is SASEGT. The CDR3 totals 13 residues. The junction had 2 bases not matched to a gene; V was cut back by 8 bases and J by 1 base. CDR3 protein: CASRTGVNYGYTF. The CDR3 DNA is TGTGCCAGCCGGACAGGGGTTAACTATGGCTACACCTTC.

V is TRBV7-2 and J is TRBJ2-7, with D possibly matching TRBD1 (6 bases). The CDR3 consists of 15 residues. Germline V gene sequence: CDR1 SGHTA, CDR2 FQGNSA. The V end was cut by 4 bases, the J end by 0 bases, with 13 bases between. Here the CDR3 DNA reads TGTGCCAGCAGCTCCTCGAGGGGGAACTCCTACGAGCAGTACTTC. This codes for CASSSSRGNSYEQYF.

The chain employs TRBV10-1 and TRBJ2-3, with unresolved D. CDR3 length equals 14 residues. V shed 2 bases and J shed 4 bases, with 10 bases lying between them. The germline V gene encodes CDR1 WNHNN and CDR2 SYGVQD (reference sequence). CDR3 sequence reads: CASSESKGADTQYF. The DNA for the CDR3 is TGCGCCAGCAGTGAGAGTAAGGGCGCAGATACGCAGTATTTT.

The gene calls are TRBV27 and TRBJ2-3; a possible D gene is TRBD1 (6 bases). The germline gives CDR1 MNHEY, CDR2 SMNVEV (reference sequence). This CDR3 comprises 15 residues. The V and J ends lost 3 bases and 4 bases respectively, with 14 bases between them. CDR3 DNA: TGTGCCAGCAGTTTTTGGTCAGGGGTGGCAGATACGCAGTATTTT. This sequence encodes CASSFWSGVADTQYF.

This chain connects TRBV4-3 to TRBJ2-2, with D possibly matching TRBD1 (6 bases). CDR1 is LGHNA and CDR2 is YSLEER in the germline V gene. CDR3 length equals 15 residues. The germline V and J ends were trimmed by 0 bases and 9 bases, with 14 bases remaining between them. The CDR3 region is CASSQDQQGWRELFF. Here the CDR3 DNA reads TGCGCCAGCAGCCAAGATCAACAGGGCTGGCGGGAGCTGTTTTTT.

The sample holds a few counts of this clone. The genes are TRBV27 and TRBJ2-7; D may be TRBD1 or TRBD2 (5 bases each). The CDR3 covers 14 residues. V was clipped by 6 bases and J by 0 bases, with 12 bases between them. The V gene's germline CDR1 is MNHEY and CDR2 SMNVEV (reference sequence). The CDR3 loop is CASSRDGISYEQYF. The DNA of the CDR3 is TGTGCCAGCAGCCGGGACGGGATCTCCTACGAGCAGTACTTC.

The chain combines TRBV11-3 with TRBJ2-3; D possibly corresponds to TRBD1 (6 bases). The CDR3 length is 14 residues. The V end lost 5 bases, the J end lost 4 bases, and 13 bases lay between the germline ends. Germline loops: CDR1 SGHNT, CDR2 YENEEA. CDR3 in amino acids: CASSVSGAPDTQYF. DNA of the CDR3: TGTGCCAGCAGCGTTTCAGGGGCCCCAGATACGCAGTATTTT.

This sequence joins TRBV6-5 and TRBJ1-6, with D uncertain. Per germline, CDR1 MNHEY and CDR2 SVGAGI. This CDR3 has 14 amino acids. V was clipped by 6 bases and J by 0 bases, with 6 bases between them. CDR3 sequence: CASRESSYNSPLHF. CDR3 coding DNA: TGTGCCAGCAGGGAGAGCTCCTATAATTCACCCCTCCACTTT.

The chain has TRBV5-1 and TRBJ1-4; D is unresolved. There are 16 residues in the CDR3. The V end lost 0 bases, the J end lost 3 bases, and 12 bases lay between the germline ends. Germline assignment: CDR1 SGHRS and CDR2 YFSETQ. The CDR3 sequence: CASSLGYRGANEKLFF. For the CDR3, the DNA is TGCGCCAGCAGCTTGGGGTATCGGGGAGCTAATGAAAAACTGTTTTTT.

This clone occurred a few times. The gene calls are TRBV2 and TRBJ1-6, with a possible D match to TRBD1 (6 bases). V was shortened by 6 bases and J by 7 bases, with 16 bases between the two germline ends. CDR3 length equals 15 residues. CDR1 is SNHLY, CDR2 FYNNEI, per germline. The CDR3 is CASRARGPPNSPLHF. In DNA, the CDR3 is TGTGCCAGCAGAGCCCGGGGGCCCCCAAATTCACCCCTCCACTTT.

This clone has more than one count but fewer than ten. CDR3 nucleotides: TGTGCCAGCAGTGAGTCCGGCGGTGGGGGGCAGTATTTT. It yields the protein CASSESGGGGQYF. This chain uses TRBV9 with TRBJ2-3; D might be TRBD1 or TRBD2, each matching 5 bases. This CDR3 has 13 amino acids. Deletions cut 5 bases from V and 11 bases from J, with 18 bases between. Per the germline V gene, CDR1 is SGDLS and CDR2 is YYNGEE.

In the case of this clone: This sample also contains other DNA sequences that code for the same CDR3. The chain employs TRBV19 and TRBJ1-2; D not certain. The CDR3 consists of 12 residues. Germline V gene lookup returns CDR1 LNHDA and CDR2 SQIVND (reference sequence). Trimming pared 7 bases from V and 2 bases from J, leaving 8 bases between. The CDR3: CASTTENYGYTF. CDR3 nucleotide sequence: TGTGCCAGTACGACGGAAAACTATGGCTACACCTTC.